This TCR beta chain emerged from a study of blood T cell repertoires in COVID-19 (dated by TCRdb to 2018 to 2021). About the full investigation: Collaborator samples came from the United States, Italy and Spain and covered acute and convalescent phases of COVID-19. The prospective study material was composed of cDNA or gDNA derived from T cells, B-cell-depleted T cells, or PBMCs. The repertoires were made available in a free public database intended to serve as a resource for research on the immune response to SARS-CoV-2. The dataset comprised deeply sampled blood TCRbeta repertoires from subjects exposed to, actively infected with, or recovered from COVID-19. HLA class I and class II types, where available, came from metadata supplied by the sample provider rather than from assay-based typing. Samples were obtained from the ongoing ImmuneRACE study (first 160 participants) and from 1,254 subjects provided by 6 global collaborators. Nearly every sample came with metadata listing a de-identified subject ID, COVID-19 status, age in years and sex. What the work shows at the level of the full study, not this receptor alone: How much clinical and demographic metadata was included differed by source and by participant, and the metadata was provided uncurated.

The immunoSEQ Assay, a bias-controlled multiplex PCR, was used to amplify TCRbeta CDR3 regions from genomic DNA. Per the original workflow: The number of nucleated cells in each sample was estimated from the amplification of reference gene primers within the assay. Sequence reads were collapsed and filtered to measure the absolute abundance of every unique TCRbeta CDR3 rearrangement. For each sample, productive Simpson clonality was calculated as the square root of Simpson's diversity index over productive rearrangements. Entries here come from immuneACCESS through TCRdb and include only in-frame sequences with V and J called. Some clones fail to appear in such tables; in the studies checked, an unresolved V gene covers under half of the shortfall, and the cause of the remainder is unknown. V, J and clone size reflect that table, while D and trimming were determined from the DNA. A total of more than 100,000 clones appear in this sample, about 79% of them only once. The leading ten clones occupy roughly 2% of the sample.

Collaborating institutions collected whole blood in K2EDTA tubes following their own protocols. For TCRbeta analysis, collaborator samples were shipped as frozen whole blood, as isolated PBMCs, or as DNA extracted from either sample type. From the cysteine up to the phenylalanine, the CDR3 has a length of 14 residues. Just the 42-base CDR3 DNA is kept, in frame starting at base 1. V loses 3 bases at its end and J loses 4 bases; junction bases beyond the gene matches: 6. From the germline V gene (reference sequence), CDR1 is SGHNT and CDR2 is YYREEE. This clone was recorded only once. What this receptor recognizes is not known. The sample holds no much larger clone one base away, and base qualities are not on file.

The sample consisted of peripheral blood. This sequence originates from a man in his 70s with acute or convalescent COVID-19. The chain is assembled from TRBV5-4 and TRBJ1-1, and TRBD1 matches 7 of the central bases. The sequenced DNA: TGTGCCAGCAGCTCGTTACAGGGGATCACTGAAGCTTTCTTT. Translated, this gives CASSSLQGITEAFF.